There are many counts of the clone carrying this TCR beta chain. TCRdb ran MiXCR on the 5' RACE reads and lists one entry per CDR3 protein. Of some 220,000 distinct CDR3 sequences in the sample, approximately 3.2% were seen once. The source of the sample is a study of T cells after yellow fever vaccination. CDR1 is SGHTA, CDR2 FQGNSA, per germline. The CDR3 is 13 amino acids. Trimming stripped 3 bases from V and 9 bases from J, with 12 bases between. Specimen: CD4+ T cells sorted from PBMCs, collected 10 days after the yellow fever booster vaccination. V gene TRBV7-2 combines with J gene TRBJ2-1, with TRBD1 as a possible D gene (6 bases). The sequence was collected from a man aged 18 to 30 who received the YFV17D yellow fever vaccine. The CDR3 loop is CASSFNRAGEQFF. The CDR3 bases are TGTGCCAGCAGCTTTAACAGGGCGGGTGAGCAGTTCTTC.